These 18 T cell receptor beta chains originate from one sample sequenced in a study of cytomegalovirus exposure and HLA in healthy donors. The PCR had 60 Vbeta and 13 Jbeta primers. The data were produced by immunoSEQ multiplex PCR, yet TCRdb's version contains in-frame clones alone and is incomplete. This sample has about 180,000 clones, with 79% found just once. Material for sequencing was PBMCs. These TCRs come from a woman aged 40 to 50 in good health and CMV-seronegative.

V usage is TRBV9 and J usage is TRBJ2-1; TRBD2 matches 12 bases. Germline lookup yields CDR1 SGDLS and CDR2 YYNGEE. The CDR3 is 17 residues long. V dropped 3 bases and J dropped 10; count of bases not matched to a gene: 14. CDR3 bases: TGTGCCAGCAGCGCCCACGGACTAGCGGGGTCTGGGGCGGAGCAGTTCTTC. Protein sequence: CASSAHGLAGSGAEQFF.

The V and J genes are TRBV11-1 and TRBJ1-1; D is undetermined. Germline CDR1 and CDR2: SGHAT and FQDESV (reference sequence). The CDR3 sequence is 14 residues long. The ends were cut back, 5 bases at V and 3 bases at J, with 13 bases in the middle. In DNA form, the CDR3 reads TGTGCCAGCAGCACCCTCGGAGGCTACACTGAAGCTTTCTTT. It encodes CASSTLGGYTEAFF.

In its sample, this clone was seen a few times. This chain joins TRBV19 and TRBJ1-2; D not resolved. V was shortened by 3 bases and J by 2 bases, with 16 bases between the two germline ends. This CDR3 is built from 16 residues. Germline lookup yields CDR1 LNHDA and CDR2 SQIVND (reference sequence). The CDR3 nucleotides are TGTGCCAGTAGTATCCCGAGGAGGGCGAGGAACTATGGCTACACCTTC. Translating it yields CASSIPRRARNYGYTF.

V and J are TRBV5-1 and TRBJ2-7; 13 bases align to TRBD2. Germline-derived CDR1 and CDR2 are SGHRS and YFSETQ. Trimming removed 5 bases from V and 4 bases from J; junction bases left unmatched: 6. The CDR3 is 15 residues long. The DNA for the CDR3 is TGCGCCAGCAGAGCCGGACTAGCGGGAGTTTACGAGCAGTACTTC. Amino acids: CASRAGLAGVYEQYF.

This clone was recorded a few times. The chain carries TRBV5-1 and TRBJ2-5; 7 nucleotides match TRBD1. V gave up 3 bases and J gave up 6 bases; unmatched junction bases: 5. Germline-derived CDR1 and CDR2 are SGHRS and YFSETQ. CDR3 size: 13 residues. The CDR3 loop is CASSSVTGKTQYF. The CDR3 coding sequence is TGCGCCAGCAGCTCGGTGACAGGGAAGACCCAGTACTTC.

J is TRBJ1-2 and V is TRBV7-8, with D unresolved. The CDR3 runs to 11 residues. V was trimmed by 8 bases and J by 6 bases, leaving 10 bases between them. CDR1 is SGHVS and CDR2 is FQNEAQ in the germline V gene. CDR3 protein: CASGVQNGYTF. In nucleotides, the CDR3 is TGTGCCAGCGGAGTGCAGAATGGCTACACCTTC.

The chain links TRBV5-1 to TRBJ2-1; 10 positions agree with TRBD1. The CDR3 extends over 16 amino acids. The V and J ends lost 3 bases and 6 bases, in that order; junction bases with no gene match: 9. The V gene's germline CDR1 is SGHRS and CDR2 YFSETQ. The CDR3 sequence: CASSSTRDRGRNEQFF. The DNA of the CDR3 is TGCGCCAGCAGCTCAACACGGGACAGGGGACGCAATGAGCAGTTCTTC. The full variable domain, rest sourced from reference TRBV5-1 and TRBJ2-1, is KAGVTQTPRYLIKTRGQQVTLSCSPISGHRSVSWYQQTPGQGLQFLFEYFSETQRNKGNFPGRFSGRQFSNSRSEMNVSTLELGDSALYLCASSSTRDRGRNEQFFGPGTRLTVL.

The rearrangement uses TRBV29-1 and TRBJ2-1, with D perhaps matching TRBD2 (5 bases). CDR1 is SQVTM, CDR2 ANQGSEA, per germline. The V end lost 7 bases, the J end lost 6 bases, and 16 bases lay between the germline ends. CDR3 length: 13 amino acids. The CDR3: CSALDYIINEQFF. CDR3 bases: TGCAGCGCCCTTGACTATATAATCAATGAGCAGTTCTTC.

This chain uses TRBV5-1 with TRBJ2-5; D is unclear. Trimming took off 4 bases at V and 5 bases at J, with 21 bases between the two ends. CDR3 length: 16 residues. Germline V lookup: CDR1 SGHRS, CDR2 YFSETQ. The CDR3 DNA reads TGCGCCAGCAGCGAGGCCCTTACGAGGCCCGGCGAGACCCAGTACTTC. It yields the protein CASSEALTRPGETQYF.

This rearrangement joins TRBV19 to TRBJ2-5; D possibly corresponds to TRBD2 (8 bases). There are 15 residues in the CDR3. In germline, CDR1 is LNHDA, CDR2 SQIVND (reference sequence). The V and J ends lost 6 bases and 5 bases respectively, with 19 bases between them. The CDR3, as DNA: TGTGCCAGTAGCGGGAGGGGGCGCAGGACGGAGACCCAGTACTTC. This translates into CASSGRGRRTETQYF. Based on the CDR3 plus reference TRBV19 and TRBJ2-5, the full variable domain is DGGITQSPKYLFRKEGQNVTLSCEQNLNHDAMYWYRQDPGQGLRLIYYSQIVNDFQKGDIAEGYSVSREKKESFPLTVTSAQKNPTAFYLCASSGRGRRTETQYFGPGTRLLVL.

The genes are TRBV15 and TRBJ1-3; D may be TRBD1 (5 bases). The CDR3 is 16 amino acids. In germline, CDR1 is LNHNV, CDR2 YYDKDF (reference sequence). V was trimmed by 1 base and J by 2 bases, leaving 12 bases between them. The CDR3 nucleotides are TGTGCCACCAGCAGAGGGGAGGGGAGCGCTGGAAACACCATATATTTT. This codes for CATSRGEGSAGNTIYF.

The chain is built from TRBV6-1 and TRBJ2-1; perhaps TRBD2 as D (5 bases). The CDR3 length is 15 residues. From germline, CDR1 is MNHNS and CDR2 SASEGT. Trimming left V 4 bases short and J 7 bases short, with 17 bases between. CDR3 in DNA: TGTGCCAGCAGTGTTAGCCCTAGCTATAATAATGAGCAGTTCTTC. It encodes CASSVSPSYNNEQFF.

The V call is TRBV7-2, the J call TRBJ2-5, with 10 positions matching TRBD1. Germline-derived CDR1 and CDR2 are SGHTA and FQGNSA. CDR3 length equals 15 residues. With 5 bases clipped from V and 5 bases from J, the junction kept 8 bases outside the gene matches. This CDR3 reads CASSPGDRGDETQYF. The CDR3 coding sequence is TGTGCCAGCAGCCCTGGGGACAGGGGAGACGAGACCCAGTACTTC.

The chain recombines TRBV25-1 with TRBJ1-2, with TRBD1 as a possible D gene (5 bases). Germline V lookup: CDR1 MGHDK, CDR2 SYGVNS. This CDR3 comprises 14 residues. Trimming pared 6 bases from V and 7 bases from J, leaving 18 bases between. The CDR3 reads CASRGLGREAGYTF. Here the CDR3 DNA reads TGTGCCAGCAGGGGACTTGGTAGGGAGGCTGGCTACACCTTC.

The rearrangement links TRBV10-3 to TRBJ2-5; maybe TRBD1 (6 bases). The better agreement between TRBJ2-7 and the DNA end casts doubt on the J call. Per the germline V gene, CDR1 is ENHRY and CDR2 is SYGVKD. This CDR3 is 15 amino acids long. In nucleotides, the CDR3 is TGTGCCATCAGTGAGAGCCAGGGACACTCCTACGAGCAGTACTTC. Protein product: CAISESQGHSYEQYF.

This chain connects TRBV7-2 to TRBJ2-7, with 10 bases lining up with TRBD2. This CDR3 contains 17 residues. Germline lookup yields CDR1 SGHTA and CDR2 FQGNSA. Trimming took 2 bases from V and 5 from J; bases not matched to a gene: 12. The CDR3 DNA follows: TGTGCCAGCAGCTTATCGCCTAGCGGGAGTATTATCCACGAGCAGTACTTC. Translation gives CASSLSPSGSIIHEQYF.

This CDR3 reads CASSPRLNSPLHF. DNA of the CDR3: TGTGCCAGCAGTCCGCGACTGAATTCACCCCTCCACTTT. The chain has TRBV6-5 and TRBJ1-6, with D uncertain. Between the trimmed V and J ends, which lost 5 bases and 7 bases, there was a span of 9 bases. The CDR3 contains 13 residues. Looked up from germline, CDR1 is MNHEY and CDR2 is SVGAGI.

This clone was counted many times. Here the CDR3 reads CAISAAGNQPQHF. The CDR3 DNA reads TGTGCCATCAGTGCGGCGGGTAATCAGCCCCAGCATTTT. The gene calls are TRBV10-3 and TRBJ1-5; D ambiguous. V was clipped by 4 bases and J by 4 bases, with 8 bases between them. The CDR3 loop spans 13 amino acids. Germline CDR1 ENHRY, CDR2 SYGVKD.